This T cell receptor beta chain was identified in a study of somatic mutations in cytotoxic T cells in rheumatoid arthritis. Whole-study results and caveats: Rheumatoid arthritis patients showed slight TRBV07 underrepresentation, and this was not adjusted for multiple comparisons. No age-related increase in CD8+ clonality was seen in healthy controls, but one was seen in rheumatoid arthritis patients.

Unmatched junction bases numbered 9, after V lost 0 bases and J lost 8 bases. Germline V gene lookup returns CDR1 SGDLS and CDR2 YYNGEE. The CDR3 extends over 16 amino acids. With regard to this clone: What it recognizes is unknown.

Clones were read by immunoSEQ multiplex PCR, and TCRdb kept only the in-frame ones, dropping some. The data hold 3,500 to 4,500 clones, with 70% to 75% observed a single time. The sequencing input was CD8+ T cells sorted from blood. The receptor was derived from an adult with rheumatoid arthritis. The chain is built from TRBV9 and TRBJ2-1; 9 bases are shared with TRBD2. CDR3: CASSVGGRAGWDEQFF. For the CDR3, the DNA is TGTGCCAGCAGCGTAGGCGGGAGGGCCGGGTGGGATGAGCAGTTCTTC.